This T cell receptor beta chain was sequenced in a study of cytomegalovirus exposure and HLA in healthy donors. This clone was seen just once. Its antigen remains unidentified. This CDR3 has 16 amino acids. From germline, CDR1 is SEHNR and CDR2 FQNEAQ (reference sequence). Trimming cost V 2 bases and J 6 bases; bases outside gene matches: 9. Study-wide results and caveats: Presence/absence results assume similar sequencing depth per donor, which may not hold. Most CMV-associated TCR beta chains were later found to appear HLA-restricted. Many donors shared some public TCRs, even though most TCR sequences were rare.

13 Jbeta primers and 60 Vbeta primers were used for the PCR. The data were produced by immunoSEQ multiplex PCR, yet TCRdb's version contains in-frame clones alone and is incomplete. The table lists nearly 65,000 clones, roughly 70% of them singletons. The V and J genes are TRBV7-9 and TRBJ2-2, with 7 nucleotides matching TRBD1. What was sequenced was PBMCs. The sequence was collected from a man between 50 and 59 years old in good health and CMV-seronegative. CDR3 amino acids: CASSLPGTDKAGELFF. In nucleotides, the CDR3 is TGTGCCAGCAGCTTACCCGGGACAGATAAAGCCGGGGAGCTGTTTTTT.